This is a list of T cell receptor beta chains from one sample in a study of cytomegalovirus exposure and HLA in healthy donors. The repertoire was sequenced with immunoSEQ multiplex PCR; TCRdb's copy has only in-frame clones and lacks some. Of 120,000 to 150,000 clones detected, approximately 87% appear once; the ten largest clones hold roughly 3%. Sample: PBMCs. These receptors came from a man aged 18 to 29 in good health and CMV-seronegative. The CDR3 runs from the conserved cysteine through the conserved F or W. Each record gives: J gene, D gene, clone size, V gene, CDR3 protein, CDR3 DNA. The D gene is left open where the match is weak. Size is omitted from some rows. Given values are once, few, many or a class for expanded clones.

J: TRBJ2-7; D: .; size: .; V: TRBV15; CDR3: CATSSSPGHHPTDF; DNA: TGTGCCACCAGCAGTTCACCGGGACATCACCCGACGGACTTC
J: TRBJ2-1; D: TRBD2; size: .; V: TRBV7-9; CDR3: CASTVGGNNEQFF; DNA: TGTGCCAGCACGGTGGGGGGGAACAATGAGCAGTTCTTC
J: TRBJ1-1; D: .; size: .; V: TRBV2; CDR3: CASSTNGVENTEAFF; DNA: TGTGCCAGCAGCACTAACGGGGTAGAGAACACTGAAGCTTTCTTT
J: TRBJ2-7; D: TRBD2; size: few; V: TRBV27; CDR3: CASRTSGNYEQYF; DNA: TGTGCCAGCAGGACTAGCGGGAACTACGAGCAGTACTTC
J: TRBJ1-3; D: .; size: once; V: TRBV7-9; CDR3: CASSTGGRDTIYF; DNA: TGTGCCAGCAGCACCGGGGGTCGGGACACCATATATTTT
J: TRBJ1-2; D: .; size: .; V: TRBV4-1; CDR3: CASSQDTVRANYGYTF; DNA: TGCGCCAGCAGCCAAGATACGGTCAGGGCTAACTATGGCTACACCTTC
J: TRBJ1-2; D: .; size: .; V: TRBV7-2; CDR3: CASSPGGGYGYTF; DNA: TGTGCCAGCAGCCCCGGGGGAGGCTATGGCTACACCTTC
J: TRBJ2-1; D: TRBD2; size: .; V: TRBV19; CDR3: CASSIDREGMDEQFF; DNA: TGTGCCAGTAGTATAGATCGGGAGGGGATGGATGAGCAGTTCTTC
J: TRBJ2-7; D: TRBD1; size: .; V: TRBV7-6; CDR3: CASSPGVDRIYEQYF; DNA: TGTGCCAGCAGCCCAGGCGTGGACAGGATCTACGAGCAGTACTTC
J: TRBJ2-7; D: TRBD2; size: .; V: TRBV30; CDR3: CAWSVGGGTSGAYEQYF; DNA: TGTGCCTGGAGTGTAGGGGGCGGGACTAGCGGGGCTTACGAGCAGTACTTC
J: TRBJ2-6; D: .; size: once; V: TRBV18; CDR3: CASSPGTSGSGANVLTF; DNA: TGTGCCAGCTCGCCCGGGACATCCGGCTCTGGGGCCAACGTCCTGACTTTC
J: TRBJ1-2; D: TRBD1; size: .; V: TRBV7-9; CDR3: CASSIGGVYGYTF; DNA: TGTGCCAGCAGCATAGGGGGCGTCTATGGCTACACCTTC
J: TRBJ1-2; D: TRBD1; size: .; V: TRBV28; CDR3: CASSPGQGYGYTF; DNA: TGTGCCAGCAGTCCCGGACAGGGCTATGGCTACACCTTC
J: TRBJ2-1; D: TRBD1; size: .; V: TRBV2; CDR3: CASTGTGGYGEQFF; DNA: TGTGCCAGCACTGGGACAGGGGGTTACGGTGAGCAGTTCTTC
J: TRBJ2-1; D: .; size: .; V: TRBV18; CDR3: CASSPTRDEQFF; DNA: TGTGCCAGCTCCCCAACTCGGGATGAGCAGTTCTTC
J: TRBJ2-3; D: TRBD2; size: .; V: TRBV9; CDR3: CASSAGTSGGFDTQYF; DNA: TGTGCCAGCAGCGCTGGGACTAGCGGGGGATTTGATACGCAGTATTTT
J: TRBJ2-3; D: .; size: .; V: TRBV5-8; CDR3: CASSLFGSGTDTQYF; DNA: TGTGCCAGCAGCTTGTTCGGGTCGGGCACAGATACGCAGTATTTT
J: TRBJ2-1; D: .; size: .; V: TRBV5-4; CDR3: CASSLYLDNEQFF; DNA: TGTGCCAGCAGCTTGTACCTAGACAATGAGCAGTTCTTC
J: TRBJ1-3; D: .; size: .; V: TRBV9; CDR3: CASSVDDGTRDTIYF; DNA: TGTGCCAGCAGCGTAGACGACGGAACGAGGGACACCATATATTTT
J: TRBJ2-6; D: .; size: .; V: TRBV19; CDR3: CASSPRGTGANVLTF; DNA: TGTGCCAGTAGTCCCAGGGGTACTGGGGCCAACGTCCTGACTTTC
J: TRBJ1-4; D: .; size: .; V: TRBV28; CDR3: CASSFNAGTKKLFF; DNA: TGTGCCAGCAGTTTTAACGCAGGAACGAAAAAACTGTTTTTT
J: TRBJ1-6; D: .; size: .; V: TRBV2; CDR3: CASSEALIGVFGESPLHF; DNA: TGTGCCAGCAGTGAAGCGCTTATTGGTGTATTCGGGGAATCACCCCTCCACTTT
J: TRBJ2-3; D: .; size: .; V: TRBV19; CDR3: CASSIVRQGFTDTQYF; DNA: TGTGCCAGTAGTATAGTCCGCCAGGGATTCACAGATACGCAGTATTTT
J: TRBJ2-5; D: TRBD2; size: .; V: TRBV6-1; CDR3: CASSETSGGAETQYF; DNA: TGTGCCAGCAGTGAAACTAGCGGGGGGGCCGAGACCCAGTACTTC
J: TRBJ1-4; D: .; size: .; V: TRBV28; CDR3: CASSLWSQGWTNEKLFF; DNA: TGTGCCAGCAGTTTATGGTCGCAGGGGTGGACTAATGAAAAACTGTTTTTT
J: TRBJ2-7; D: TRBD2; size: .; V: TRBV4-2; CDR3: CASSQTGTSGGRAYEQYF; DNA: TGTGCCAGCAGCCAAACCGGGACTAGCGGGGGGCGAGCCTACGAGCAGTACTTC
J: TRBJ1-4; D: TRBD1; size: .; V: TRBV5-1; CDR3: CASSSTGDQLWEKLFF; DNA: TGCGCCAGCAGCTCGACAGGGGACCAACTCTGGGAAAAACTGTTTTTT
J: TRBJ1-2; D: .; size: .; V: TRBV6-1; CDR3: CASGGNSYGYTF; DNA: TGTGCCAGTGGGGGGAATAGCTATGGCTACACCTTC
J: TRBJ2-1; D: TRBD2; size: .; V: TRBV9; CDR3: CASSTRGGTYNEQFF; DNA: TGTGCCAGCAGCACCCGCGGGGGGACCTACAATGAGCAGTTCTTC
J: TRBJ2-1; D: TRBD2; size: .; V: TRBV4-2; CDR3: CASSLSLAGQTSEQFF; DNA: TGTGCCAGCAGCCTTTCGCTAGCGGGGCAAACCAGTGAGCAGTTCTTC
J: TRBJ2-6; D: .; size: few; V: TRBV4-3; CDR3: CASSQGEGSGANVLTF; DNA: TGCGCCAGCAGCCAAGGAGAGGGTTCTGGGGCCAACGTCCTGACTTTC
J: TRBJ2-1; D: .; size: .; V: TRBV25-1; CDR3: CASSPRQHYNEQFF; DNA: TGTGCCAGCAGTCCGAGACAGCACTACAATGAGCAGTTCTTC
J: TRBJ2-5; D: .; size: .; V: TRBV7-8; CDR3: CASSSRGSWQETQYF; DNA: TGTGCCAGCAGCTCCAGAGGCTCCTGGCAAGAGACCCAGTACTTC
J: TRBJ2-1; D: TRBD2; size: .; V: TRBV11-2; CDR3: CASSLAGGVNEQFF; DNA: TGTGCCAGCAGCTTAGCGGGGGGGGTCAATGAGCAGTTCTTC
J: TRBJ2-7; D: TRBD1; size: .; V: TRBV10-3; CDR3: CATWGQGPYEQYF; DNA: TGTGCCACCTGGGGACAGGGGCCCTACGAGCAGTACTTC
J: TRBJ1-1; D: .; size: .; V: TRBV4-3; CDR3: CASSQDTFQLGSRGAFF; DNA: TGCGCCAGCAGCCAAGATACTTTTCAATTAGGGTCTCGGGGGGCTTTCTTT
J: TRBJ1-5; D: TRBD1; size: .; V: TRBV27; CDR3: CASSLTGVLSNQPQHF; DNA: TGTGCCAGCAGTCTAACAGGGGTTTTGAGCAATCAGCCCCAGCATTTT
J: TRBJ1-2; D: .; size: .; V: TRBV6-1; CDR3: CASSEADSYGYTF; DNA: TGTGCCAGCAGTGAGGCGGACAGTTATGGCTACACCTTC
J: TRBJ2-3; D: TRBD1; size: once; V: TRBV10-1; CDR3: CASSPTPGQGTRDTQYF; DNA: TGCGCCAGCAGCCCGACCCCGGGACAGGGGACAAGAGATACGCAGTATTTT
J: TRBJ2-2; D: .; size: .; V: TRBV5-6; CDR3: CASSFRGANTGELFF; DNA: TGTGCCAGCAGCTTCCGAGGCGCGAACACCGGGGAGCTGTTTTTT
J: TRBJ2-5; D: .; size: .; V: TRBV6-6; CDR3: CASSYSPGETQYF; DNA: TGTGCCAGCAGTTACTCTCCAGGGGAGACCCAGTACTTC
J: TRBJ2-5; D: .; size: .; V: TRBV7-9; CDR3: CASSRWENQETQYF; DNA: TGTGCCAGCAGCCGCTGGGAGAACCAAGAGACCCAGTACTTC
J: TRBJ2-4; D: .; size: .; V: TRBV12-2; CDR3: CASRLWGEAKNIQYF; DNA: TGTGCAAGTCGCTTATGGGGCGAAGCCAAAAACATTCAGTACTTC
J: TRBJ2-1; D: TRBD2; size: .; V: TRBV5-6; CDR3: CASSVGTSYYNEQFF; DNA: TGTGCCAGCAGCGTCGGGACTAGTTACTACAATGAGCAGTTCTTC
J: TRBJ2-2; D: .; size: .; V: TRBV7-2; CDR3: CASSLYEGGELFF; DNA: TGTGCCAGCAGCTTATATGAGGGCGGGGAGCTGTTTTTT
J: TRBJ1-2; D: TRBD1; size: .; V: TRBV7-8; CDR3: CASSQTGYYGYTF; DNA: TGTGCCAGCAGCCAGACAGGGTACTATGGCTACACCTTC
J: TRBJ1-1; D: .; size: .; V: TRBV9; CDR3: CASSVESSSTEAFF; DNA: TGTGCCAGCAGCGTAGAATCGAGTAGCACTGAAGCTTTCTTT
J: TRBJ1-2; D: .; size: .; V: TRBV11-2; CDR3: CASSFTGNYGYTF; DNA: TGTGCCAGCAGTTTTACAGGGAACTATGGCTACACCTTC
J: TRBJ1-2; D: .; size: .; V: TRBV11-3; CDR3: CASSLRAGRRVGYTF; DNA: TGTGCCAGCAGCTTACGGGCGGGCCGGCGAGTTGGCTACACCTTC
J: TRBJ2-2; D: TRBD2; size: .; V: TRBV5-1; CDR3: CASSFGGGRLTGELFF; DNA: TGCGCCAGCAGCTTCGGCGGGGGGCGGCTGACCGGGGAGCTGTTTTTT
J: TRBJ2-6; D: TRBD1; size: .; V: TRBV12-5; CDR3: CASGLVLRGTGANVLTF; DNA: TGTGCTAGTGGTTTGGTACTCAGGGGGACTGGGGCCAACGTCCTGACTTTC
J: TRBJ2-7; D: .; size: few; V: TRBV5-1; CDR3: CASSLGGISYEQYF; DNA: TGCGCCAGCAGCTTGGGAGGGATTTCCTACGAGCAGTACTTC
J: TRBJ1-5; D: .; size: .; V: TRBV28; CDR3: CASSPAYRDSQPQHF; DNA: TGTGCCAGCAGTCCCGCATATCGGGATAGTCAGCCCCAGCATTTT
J: TRBJ1-5; D: .; size: .; V: TRBV15; CDR3: CATSRVRRGDQPQHF; DNA: TGTGCCACCAGCAGAGTCCGTCGGGGTGATCAGCCCCAGCATTTT
J: TRBJ2-7; D: TRBD1; size: .; V: TRBV11-2; CDR3: CASSVGTGIYEQYF; DNA: TGTGCCAGCAGCGTAGGGACAGGGATATACGAGCAGTACTTC
J: TRBJ2-7; D: TRBD2; size: .; V: TRBV6-1; CDR3: CASSALAGESPPMQYF; DNA: TGTGCCAGCAGTGCACTAGCGGGAGAATCCCCCCCGATGCAGTACTTC
J: TRBJ2-7; D: TRBD1; size: few; V: TRBV30; CDR3: CAWGQGSSYEQYF; DNA: TGTGCCTGGGGACAGGGAAGCTCCTACGAGCAGTACTTC
J: TRBJ2-3; D: TRBD2; size: .; V: TRBV11-3; CDR3: CASSSPFGVAGVVDTQYF; DNA: TGTGCCAGCAGCTCCCCCTTTGGGGTAGCGGGAGTGGTAGATACGCAGTATTTT